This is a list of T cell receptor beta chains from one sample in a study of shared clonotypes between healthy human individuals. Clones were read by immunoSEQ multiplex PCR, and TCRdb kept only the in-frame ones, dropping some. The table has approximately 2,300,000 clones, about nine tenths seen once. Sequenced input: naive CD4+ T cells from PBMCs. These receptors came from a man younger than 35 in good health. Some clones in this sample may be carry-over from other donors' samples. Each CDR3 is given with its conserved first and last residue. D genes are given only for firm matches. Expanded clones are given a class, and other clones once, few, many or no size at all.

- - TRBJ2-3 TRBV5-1 TGCGCCAGCAGCTTGGCCGTGGGCGGCACTCGCACAGATACGCAGTATTTT CASSLAVGGTRTDTQYF
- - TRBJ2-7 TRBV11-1 TGTGCCAGCAGCTTAGACCGGAGGGCGTCCTACGAGCAGTACTTC CASSLDRRASYEQYF
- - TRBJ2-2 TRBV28 TGTGCCAGCAGTTTAAACCCTACCGGGGAGCTGTTTTTT CASSLNPTGELFF
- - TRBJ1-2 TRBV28 TGTGCCAGCAGTTTAGGGGCCTTGGGGGGCTACACCTTC CASSLGALGGYTF
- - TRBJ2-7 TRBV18 TGTGCCAGCTCACCCATACAGGGGAGGCCCCCGTGGGGCGAGCAGTACTTC CASSPIQGRPPWGEQYF
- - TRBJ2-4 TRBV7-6 TGTGCCAGCAGCTCGGGTTTTAAAAACATTCAGTACTTC CASSSGFKNIQYF
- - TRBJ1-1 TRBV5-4 TGTGCCAGCAGAAGAGGACGAGAGAACACTGAAGCTTTCTTT CASRRGRENTEAFF
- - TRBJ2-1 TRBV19 TGTGCCAGTAGTATTAGCGACGGCGGCCGGTTCTTC CASSISDGGRFF
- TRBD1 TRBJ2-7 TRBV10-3 TGTGCCATCAGTGCTTTACGGACAGGGAACGAGCAGTACTTC CAISALRTGNEQYF
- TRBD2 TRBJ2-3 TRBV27 TGTGCCAGCAGTTTTAGGGCGGGAGAAGCAGATACGCAGTATTTT CASSFRAGEADTQYF
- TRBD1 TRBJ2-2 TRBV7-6 TGTGCCAGCAGCTTGATGACAGGGGGCAACACCGGGGAGCTGTTTTTT CASSLMTGGNTGELFF
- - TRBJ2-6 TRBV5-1 TGCGCCAGCAGCTTGCAGGGTTTGACTGGGGCCAACGTCCTGACTTTC CASSLQGLTGANVLTF
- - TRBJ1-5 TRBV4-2 TGTGCCAGCAGCCATACCTTGTCGAGCAATCAGCCCCAGCATTTT CASSHTLSSNQPQHF
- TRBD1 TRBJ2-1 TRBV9 TGTGCCAGCAGCGCTGAACTAGGGGGACAGGGTGGCAATGAGCAGTTCTTC CASSAELGGQGGNEQFF
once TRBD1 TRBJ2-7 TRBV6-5 TGTGCCAGCACTCAACGGACAGGGAAGTTTTCCGAGCAGTACTTC CASTQRTGKFSEQYF